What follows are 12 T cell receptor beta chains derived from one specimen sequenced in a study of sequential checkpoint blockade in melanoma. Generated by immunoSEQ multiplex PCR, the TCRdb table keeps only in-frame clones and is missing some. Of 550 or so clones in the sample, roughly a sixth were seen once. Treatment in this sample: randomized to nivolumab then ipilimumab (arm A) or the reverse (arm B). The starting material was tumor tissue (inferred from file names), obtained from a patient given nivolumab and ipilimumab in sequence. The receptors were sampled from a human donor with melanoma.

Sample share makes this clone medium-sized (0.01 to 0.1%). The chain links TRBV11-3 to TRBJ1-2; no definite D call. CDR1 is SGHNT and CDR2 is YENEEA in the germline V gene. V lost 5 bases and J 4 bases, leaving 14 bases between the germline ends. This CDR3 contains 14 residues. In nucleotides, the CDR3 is TGTGCCAGCAGCCGAGACTCCACTCCCTATGGCTACACCTTC. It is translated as CASSRDSTPYGYTF.

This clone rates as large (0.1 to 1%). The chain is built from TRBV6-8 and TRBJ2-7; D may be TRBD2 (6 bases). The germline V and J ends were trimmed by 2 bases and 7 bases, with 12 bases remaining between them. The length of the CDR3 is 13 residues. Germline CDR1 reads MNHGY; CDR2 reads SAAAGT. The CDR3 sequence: CASSYGPAGEQYF. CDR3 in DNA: TGTGCCAGCAGTTACGGCCCGGCGGGGGAGCAGTACTTC.

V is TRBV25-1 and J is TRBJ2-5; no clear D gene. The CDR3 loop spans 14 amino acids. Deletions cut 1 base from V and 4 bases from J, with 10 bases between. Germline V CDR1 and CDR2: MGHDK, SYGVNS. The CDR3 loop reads CASSESGPRETQYF. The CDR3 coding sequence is TGTGCCAGCAGTGAATCAGGCCCCAGAGAGACCCAGTACTTC.

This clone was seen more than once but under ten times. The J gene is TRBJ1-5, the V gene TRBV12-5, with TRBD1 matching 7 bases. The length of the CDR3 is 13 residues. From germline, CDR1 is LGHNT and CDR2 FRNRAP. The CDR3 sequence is CATTPGGDQPQHF. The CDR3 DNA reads TGTGCCACCACACCAGGGGGTGACCAGCCCCAGCATTTT.

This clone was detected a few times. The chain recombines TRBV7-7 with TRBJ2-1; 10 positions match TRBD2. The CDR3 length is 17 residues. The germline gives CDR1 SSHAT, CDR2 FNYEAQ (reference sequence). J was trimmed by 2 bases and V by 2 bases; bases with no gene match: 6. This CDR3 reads CASSLKGLAAPYNEQFF. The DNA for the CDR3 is TGTGCCAGCAGCTTAAAAGGACTAGCGGCTCCCTACAATGAGCAGTTCTTC.

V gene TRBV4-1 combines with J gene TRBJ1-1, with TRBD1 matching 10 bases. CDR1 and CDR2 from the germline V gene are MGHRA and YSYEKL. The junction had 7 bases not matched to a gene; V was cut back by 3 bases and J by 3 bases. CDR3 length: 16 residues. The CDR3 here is CASSQGQGTLDTEAFF. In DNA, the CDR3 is TGCGCCAGCAGCCAGGGACAGGGGACCCTGGACACTGAAGCTTTCTTT.

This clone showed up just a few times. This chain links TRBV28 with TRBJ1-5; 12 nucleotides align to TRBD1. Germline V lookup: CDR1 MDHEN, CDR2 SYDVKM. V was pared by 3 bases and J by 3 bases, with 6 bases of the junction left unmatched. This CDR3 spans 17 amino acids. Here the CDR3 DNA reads TGTGCCAGCAGTTTCCCGGGACAGGGGGCGTTCAATCAGCCCCAGCATTTT. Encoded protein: CASSFPGQGAFNQPQHF.

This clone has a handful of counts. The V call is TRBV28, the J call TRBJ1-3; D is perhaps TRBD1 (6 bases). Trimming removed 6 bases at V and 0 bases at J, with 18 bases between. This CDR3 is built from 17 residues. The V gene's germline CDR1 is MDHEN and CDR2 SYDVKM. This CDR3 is CASRSSPQGLSGNTIYF. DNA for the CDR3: TGTGCCAGCAGGAGCAGCCCCCAGGGGCTCTCTGGAAACACCATATATTTT.

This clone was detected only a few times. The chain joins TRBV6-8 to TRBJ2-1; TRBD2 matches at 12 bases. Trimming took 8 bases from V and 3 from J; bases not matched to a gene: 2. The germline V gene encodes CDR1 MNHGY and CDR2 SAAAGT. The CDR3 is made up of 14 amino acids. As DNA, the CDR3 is TGTGCCAGCGGACTAGCGGGATTCTACAATGAGCAGTTCTTC. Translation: CASGLAGFYNEQFF.

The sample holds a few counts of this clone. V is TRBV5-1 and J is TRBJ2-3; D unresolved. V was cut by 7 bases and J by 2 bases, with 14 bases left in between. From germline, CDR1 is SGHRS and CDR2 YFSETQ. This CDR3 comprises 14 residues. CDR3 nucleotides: TGCGCCAGCGGCCTCCACCCAAACACAGATACGCAGTATTTT. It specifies CASGLHPNTDTQYF.

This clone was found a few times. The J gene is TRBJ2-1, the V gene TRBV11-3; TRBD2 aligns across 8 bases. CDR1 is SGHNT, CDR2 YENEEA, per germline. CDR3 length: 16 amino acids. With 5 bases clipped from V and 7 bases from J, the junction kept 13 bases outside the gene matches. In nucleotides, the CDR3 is TGTGCCAGCAGCCCCTACGGGGGGGGACTAAGAAATGAGCAGTTCTTC. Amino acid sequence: CASSPYGGGLRNEQFF.

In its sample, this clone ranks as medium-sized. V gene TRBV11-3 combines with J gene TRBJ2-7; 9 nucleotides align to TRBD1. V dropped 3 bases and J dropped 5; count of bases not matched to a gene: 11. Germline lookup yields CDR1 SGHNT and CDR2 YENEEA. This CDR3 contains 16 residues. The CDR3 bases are TGTGCCAGCAGCTTGAGGACAGGGGCTTACTTCGACGAGCAGTACTTC. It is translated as CASSLRTGAYFDEQYF.